These 15 T cell receptor beta chains share one sample of origin, sequenced in a study of technical replicates of blood from several donors. Profiled with immunoSEQ multiplex PCR; TCRdb holds only in-frame clones, not every one. Of roughly 93,000 clones in the sample, around 95% are singletons; the top ten hold approximately 0.2%. The sequencing input was T cells isolated from PBMCs. The receptors originated from a human donor in good health.

This sequence joins TRBV28 and TRBJ2-3, with 9 nucleotides matching TRBD1. Germline V gene lookup returns CDR1 MDHEN and CDR2 SYDVKM. CDR3 size: 15 residues. With 5 bases clipped from V and 4 bases from J, the junction kept 7 bases outside the gene matches. CDR3 protein: CASSSRTGVADTQYF. The DNA for the CDR3 is TGTGCCAGCAGTAGCCGGACAGGGGTGGCAGATACGCAGTATTTT. Full variable domain (remainder filled in from reference TRBV28 and TRBJ2-3): DVKVTQSSRYLVKRTGEKVFLECVQDMDHENMFWYRQDPGLGLRLIYFSYDVKMKEKGDIPEGYSVSREKKERFSLILESASTNQTSMYLCASSSRTGVADTQYFGPGTRLTVL.

The gene calls are TRBV10-2 and TRBJ1-2; possibly TRBD1 for D (5 bases). The germline CDR1 and CDR2 sequences are WSHSY and SAAADI. This CDR3 comprises 14 residues. Trimming pared 4 bases from V and 4 bases from J, leaving 13 bases between. The CDR3 is CASSVGEGSYGYTF. CDR3 coding DNA: TGCGCCAGCAGTGTTGGGGAGGGGAGCTATGGCTACACCTTC.

The gene calls are TRBV7-7 and TRBJ2-7; tentative D call: TRBD2 (6 bases). The CDR3 runs 16 residues. Trimming shortened V by 1 base and J by 2 bases, and 15 bases separated the two germline ends. The germline V gene encodes CDR1 SSHAT and CDR2 FNYEAQ (reference sequence). CDR3 sequence (DNA): TGTGCCAGCAGCTTAGGCCCCGGGACTGGGGCCTACGAGCAGTACTTC. Its translation is CASSLGPGTGAYEQYF.

This rearrangement joins TRBV2 to TRBJ2-3; 12 bases match TRBD2. Trimming removed 4 bases from V and 4 bases from J; junction bases left unmatched: 6. CDR3 size: 16 residues. Germline CDR1 SNHLY, CDR2 FYNNEI. CDR3 sequence reads: CASSGLTSGRSDTQYF. The CDR3 DNA reads TGTGCCAGCAGTGGGCTTACTAGCGGGAGGTCAGATACGCAGTATTTT.

This chain links TRBV29-1 with TRBJ2-1; a weak D match, TRBD1 (6 bases). The V end was cut by 6 bases, the J end by 4 bases, with 7 bases between. This CDR3 region has 11 residues. Germline loops: CDR1 SQVTM, CDR2 ANQGSEA. The CDR3 loop reads CSVDRYNEQFF. In DNA, the CDR3 is TGCAGCGTAGACAGGTACAATGAGCAGTTCTTC.

V and J are TRBV7-2 and TRBJ1-3; 10 bases agree with TRBD1. The CDR3 is 16 amino acids. Per germline, CDR1 SGHTA and CDR2 FQGNSA. Unmatched junction bases numbered 5, after V lost 4 bases and J lost 2 bases. In DNA form, the CDR3 reads TGTGCCAGCAGCTCAGGAGGGACAGGGGCTGGAAACACCATATATTTT. Translation: CASSSGGTGAGNTIYF.

V is TRBV5-8 and J is TRBJ2-3; D is undetermined. Germline assignment: CDR1 SGHTS and CDR2 YDEGEE. This CDR3 is 14 amino acids long. V lost 0 bases and J lost 0, with 5 bases in between. CDR3 nucleotide sequence: TGTGCCAGCAGCTTGGAGGAGAGCACAGATACGCAGTATTTT. It specifies CASSLEESTDTQYF.

In DNA form, the CDR3 reads TGTGCCAGCAGCCAGCCGGGACAGGGGATGAACACTGAAGCTTTCTTT. Protein product: CASSQPGQGMNTEAFF. The rearrangement joins TRBV28 to TRBJ1-1; 10 bases agree with TRBD1. This CDR3 spans 16 amino acids. Germline CDR1 reads MDHEN; CDR2 reads SYDVKM. Losses at the gene ends were 6 bases for V and 0 bases for J; bases not matched to a gene: 7.

The CDR3 protein is CASSPERRGRVGYQETQYF. CDR3 in DNA: TGTGCCAGCTCACCAGAACGCAGGGGGCGTGTAGGATATCAAGAGACCCAGTACTTC. The genes are TRBV18 and TRBJ2-5; 8 bases line up with TRBD1. Germline V gives CDR1 KGHSH, CDR2 LQKENI. CDR3 length: 19 amino acids. V lost 2 bases to trimming and J lost 2 bases; unmatched junction nucleotides: 16.

The CDR3 DNA sequence: TGCGCCAGCAGCCTACTTGGGGCTAGCGGGAGGCAGACCCAGTACTTC. The encoded protein is CASSLLGASGRQTQYF. The rearrangement joins TRBV4-1 to TRBJ2-5; TRBD2 aligns across 11 bases. The CDR3 extends over 16 amino acids. CDR1 is MGHRA, CDR2 YSYEKL, per germline. Unmatched junction bases numbered 10, after V lost 4 bases and J lost 6 bases.

This clone has just one count. V is TRBV30 and J is TRBJ1-2; no firm D call. Germline lookup yields CDR1 GTSNPN and CDR2 SVGIG (reference sequence). Trimming took 2 bases from V and 3 from J, leaving 7 bases between them. CDR3 length equals 12 residues. Here the CDR3 DNA reads TGTGCCTGGAGTTTTCAGTACTATGGCTACACCTTC. Amino acid sequence: CAWSFQYYGYTF.

V and J are TRBV19 and TRBJ1-2; possible D gene TRBD1, 6 bases. The CDR3 runs 16 residues. The germline V gene encodes CDR1 LNHDA and CDR2 SQIVND (reference sequence). V lost 3 bases and J lost 4, with 18 bases in between. CDR3 in amino acids: CASSIGGGLRSYGYTF. Here the CDR3 DNA reads TGTGCCAGTAGTATCGGGGGGGGGCTGCGTAGCTATGGCTACACCTTC.

The chain carries TRBV28 and TRBJ2-7; 12 bases match TRBD2. After removal of 6 bases from V and 3 bases from J, the junction contained 3 bases not matched to a gene. Per germline, CDR1 MDHEN and CDR2 SYDVKM. The CDR3 sequence is 14 residues long. The CDR3 sequence: CASSLAGGDYEQYF. The CDR3, as DNA: TGTGCCAGCAGCCTAGCGGGAGGGGACTACGAGCAGTACTTC.

Only one count was recorded for this clone. As DNA, the CDR3 is TGCGCCAGCAGCTTGGGCAGTCATATCCCCTCTAACTATGGCTACACCTTC. Translating it yields CASSLGSHIPSNYGYTF. The rearrangement links TRBV5-1 to TRBJ1-2; D is uncertain. The CDR3 length is 17 residues. V lost 0 bases and J lost 0, with 15 bases in between. Germline V CDR1 and CDR2: SGHRS, YFSETQ. Based on the CDR3 plus reference TRBV5-1 and TRBJ1-2, the full variable domain is KAGVTQTPRYLIKTRGQQVTLSCSPISGHRSVSWYQQTPGQGLQFLFEYFSETQRNKGNFPGRFSGRQFSNSRSEMNVSTLELGDSALYLCASSLGSHIPSNYGYTFGSGTRLTVV.

V and J are TRBV2 and TRBJ1-2; D perhaps matches TRBD1 (5 bases). The CDR3 length is 15 residues. Germline V lookup: CDR1 SNHLY, CDR2 FYNNEI. With 6 bases removed from V and 0 bases from J, the gap between germline ends came to 14 bases. DNA for the CDR3: TGTGCCAGCAGAAGGGGAACCGATACTAACTATGGCTACACCTTC. It encodes CASRRGTDTNYGYTF. The variable domain in full, completed from reference TRBV2 and TRBJ1-2, reads EPEVTQTPSHQVTQMGQEVILRCVPISNHLYFYWYRQILGQKVEFLVSFYNNEISEKSEIFDDQFSVERPDGSNFTLKIRSTKLEDSAMYFCASRRGTDTNYGYTFGSGTRLTVV.